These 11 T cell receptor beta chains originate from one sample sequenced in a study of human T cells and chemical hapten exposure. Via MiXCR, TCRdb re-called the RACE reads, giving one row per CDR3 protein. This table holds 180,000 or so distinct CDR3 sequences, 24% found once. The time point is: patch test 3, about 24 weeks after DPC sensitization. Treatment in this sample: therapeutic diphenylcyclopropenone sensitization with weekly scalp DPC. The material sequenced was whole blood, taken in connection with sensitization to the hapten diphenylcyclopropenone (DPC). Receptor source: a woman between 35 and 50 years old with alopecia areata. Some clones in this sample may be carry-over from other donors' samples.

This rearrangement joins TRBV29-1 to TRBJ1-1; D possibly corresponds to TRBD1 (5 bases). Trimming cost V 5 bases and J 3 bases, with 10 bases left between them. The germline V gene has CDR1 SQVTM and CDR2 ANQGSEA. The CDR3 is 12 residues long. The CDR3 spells CSVSQGDTEAFF. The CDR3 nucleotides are TGCAGCGTTTCCCAGGGCGACACTGAAGCTTTCTTT.

The CDR3 sequence is CASSRIQGQSGNTIYF. CDR3 nucleotide sequence: TGTGCCAGCAGTCGAATTCAGGGCCAGTCTGGAAACACCATATATTTT. The chain employs TRBV6-5 and TRBJ1-3; perhaps TRBD1 as D (5 bases). Germline V CDR1 and CDR2: MNHEY, SVGAGI. CDR3 length equals 16 residues. Between the trimmed V and J ends, which lost 5 bases and 1 base, there was a span of 15 bases.

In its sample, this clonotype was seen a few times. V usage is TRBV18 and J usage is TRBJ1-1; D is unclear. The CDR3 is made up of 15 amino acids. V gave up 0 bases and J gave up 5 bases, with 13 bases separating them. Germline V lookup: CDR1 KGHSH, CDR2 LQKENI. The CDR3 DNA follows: TGTGCCAGCTCACCACCGTCCTCCCGAAGGACTGAAGCTTTCTTT. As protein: CASSPPSSRRTEAFF.

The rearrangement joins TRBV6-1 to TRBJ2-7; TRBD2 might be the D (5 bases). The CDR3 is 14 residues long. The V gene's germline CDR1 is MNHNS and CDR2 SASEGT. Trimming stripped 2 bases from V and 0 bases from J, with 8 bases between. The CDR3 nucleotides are TGTGCCAGCAGTGAATGGACTGGCTCCTACGAGCAGTACTTC. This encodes CASSEWTGSYEQYF.

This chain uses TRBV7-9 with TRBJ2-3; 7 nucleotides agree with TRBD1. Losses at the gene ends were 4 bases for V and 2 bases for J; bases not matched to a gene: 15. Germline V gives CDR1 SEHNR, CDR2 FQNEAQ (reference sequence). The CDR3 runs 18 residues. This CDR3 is CASSYPRDRSFITDTQYF. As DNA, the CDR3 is TGTGCCAGCAGCTACCCCCGGGACAGATCTTTTATCACAGATACGCAGTATTTT.

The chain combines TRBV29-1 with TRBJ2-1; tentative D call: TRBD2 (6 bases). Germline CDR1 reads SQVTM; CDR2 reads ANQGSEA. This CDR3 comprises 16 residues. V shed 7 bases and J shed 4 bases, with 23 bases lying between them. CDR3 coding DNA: TGCAGCGGCGTGGTTGGAGGGCCCCGATCTTACAATGAGCAGTTCTTC. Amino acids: CSGVVGGPRSYNEQFF.

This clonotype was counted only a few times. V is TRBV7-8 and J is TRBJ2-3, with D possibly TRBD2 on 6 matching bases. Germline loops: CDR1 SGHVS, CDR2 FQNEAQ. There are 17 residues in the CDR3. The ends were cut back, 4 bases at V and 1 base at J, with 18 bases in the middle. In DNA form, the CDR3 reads TGTGCCAGCAGCTCCTCCTATAGCGGACGGGGCACAGATACGCAGTATTTT. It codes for CASSSSYSGRGTDTQYF. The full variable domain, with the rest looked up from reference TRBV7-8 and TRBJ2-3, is GAGVSQSPRYKVAKRGQDVALRCDPISGHVSLFWYQQALGQGPEFLTYFQNEAQLDKSGLPSDRFFAERPEGSVSTLKIQRTQQEDSAVYLCASSSSYSGRGTDTQYFGPGTRLTVL.

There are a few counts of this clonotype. CDR3 DNA: TGTGCCAGCAGTCGGCAGGGAGCTAATCAGCCCCAGCATTTT. Amino acid sequence: CASSRQGANQPQHF. This chain connects TRBV28 to TRBJ1-5; the D gene is possibly TRBD1 (5 bases). This CDR3 has 14 amino acids. From germline, CDR1 is MDHEN and CDR2 SYDVKM. Trimming took 5 bases from V and 4 from J, leaving 12 bases between them.

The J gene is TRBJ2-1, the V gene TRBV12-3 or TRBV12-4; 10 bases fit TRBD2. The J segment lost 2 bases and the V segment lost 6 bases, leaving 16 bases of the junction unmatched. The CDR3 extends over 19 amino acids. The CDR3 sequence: CASSLLASGRRGTYNEQFF. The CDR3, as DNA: TGTGCCAGCAGCCTGCTTGCTAGCGGGAGAAGAGGGACCTACAATGAGCAGTTCTTC.

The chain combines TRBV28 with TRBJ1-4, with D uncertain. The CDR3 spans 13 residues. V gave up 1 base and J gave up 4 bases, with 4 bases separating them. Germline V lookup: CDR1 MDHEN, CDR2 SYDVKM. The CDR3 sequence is CASSLSLNEKLFF. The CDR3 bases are TGTGCCAGCAGTTTATCCCTTAATGAAAAACTGTTTTTT.

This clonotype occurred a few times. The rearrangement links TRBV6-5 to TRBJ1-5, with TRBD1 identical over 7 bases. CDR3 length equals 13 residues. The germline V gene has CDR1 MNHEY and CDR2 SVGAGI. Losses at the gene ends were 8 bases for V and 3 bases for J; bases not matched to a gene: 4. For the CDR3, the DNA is TGTGCCAGCGGAGGGGGCCTCAATCAGCCCCAGCATTTT. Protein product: CASGGGLNQPQHF.